This entry lists 30 T cell receptor beta chains sequenced from one sample in a study of T cells in Graves' hyperthyroidism and ophthalmopathy. The source material, RNA transcripts, was used to amplify TCR beta CDR3 regions. The HTBI primer set served for first-round RT-PCR of the TCR CDR3. TCRdb reanalysed the multiplex PCR reads using MiXCR and keeps one entry per CDR3 protein. The sample yields under 800,000 distinct CDR3 sequences, about 14% seen once. Source material: blood. The receptors shown here come from a young woman with Graves' hyperthyroidism.

This clonotype has ten or more counts. The V call is TRBV28, the J call TRBJ1-1; 12 positions match TRBD1. The ends lost 1 base at V and 7 bases at J; junction bases unmatched: 4. Germline CDR1 is MDHEN and CDR2 is SYDVKM. There are 15 residues in the CDR3. The CDR3 DNA follows: TGTGCCAGCAGTTTATTCGGGACAGGGGGCCTTGAAGCTTTCTTT. Its translation is CASSLFGTGGLEAFF.

Many counts were recorded for this clonotype. The chain carries TRBV6-2 or TRBV6-3 and TRBJ2-7; possibly TRBD1 or TRBD2 for D (5 bases each). CDR1 is MNHEY, CDR2 SVGEGT, per germline. CDR3 length: 13 amino acids. The germline V and J ends were trimmed by 2 bases and 4 bases, with 9 bases remaining between them. This CDR3 reads CASSYGDRYEQYF. The CDR3, as DNA: TGTGCCAGCAGTTACGGGGACCGTTACGAGCAGTACTTC.

This clonotype was recorded at least ten times. The chain combines TRBV2 with TRBJ2-3; no clear D. Trimming pared 7 bases from V and 0 bases from J, leaving 17 bases between. The germline V gene has CDR1 SNHLY and CDR2 FYNNEI. This CDR3 has 16 amino acids. The CDR3 region has the DNA TGTGCCAGCAATGATGTCGGCTATTCTAGCACAGATACGCAGTATTTT. This codes for CASNDVGYSSTDTQYF.

This clonotype was seen repeatedly, ten times or more. This chain uses TRBV20-1 with TRBJ2-5, with D tentatively TRBD1 or TRBD2 (5 bases each). Germline V lookup: CDR1 DFQATT, CDR2 SNEGSKA (reference sequence). The CDR3 spans 15 residues. V dropped 3 bases and J dropped 1 base, with 15 bases sitting between them. The CDR3 bases are TGCAGTGCTAGGGACTCCGGGACGGCCCAAGAGACCCAGTACTTC. Amino acids: CSARDSGTAQETQYF.

In the case of this clonotype: In this CDR3 the conserved last residue, phenylalanine or tryptophan, is missing, so a read error is likely. The CDR3 region has the DNA TGCAGTGCTAGAGGCCTGGCAGATACGCAGTATTCT. Its translation: CSARGLADTQYS. This chain joins TRBV20-1 and TRBJ2-3; D gene uncertain. V lost 1 base and J lost 4, with 6 bases in between. Germline V gene data show CDR1 as DFQATT and CDR2 as SNEGSKA (reference sequence). The CDR3 is 12 amino acids.

The table lists this clonotype with many counts. The gene calls are TRBV18 and TRBJ1-1; D unclear. CDR1 and CDR2 (germline): KGHSH, LQKENI. There are 14 residues in the CDR3. The V end was cut by 3 bases, the J end by 4 bases, with 12 bases between. CDR3 nucleotide sequence: TGTGCCAGCTCACCCGCAATCGAAAGCACTGAAGCTTTCTTT. Translated, it gives CASSPAIESTEAFF.

This clonotype has ten or more counts. One end of the junction is discordant with germline, which a read error may explain. The chain combines TRBV30 with TRBJ1-1; 7 positions match TRBD1. This CDR3 is 12 amino acids long. Germline loops: CDR1 GTSNPN, CDR2 SVGIG (reference sequence). In DNA, the CDR3 is TGTGCCGGGAGCGACAGGGCAACTGAAGCTTTCTTT. It yields the protein CAGSDRATEAFF.

This clonotype was recorded many times. The chain carries TRBV7-2 and TRBJ2-7; tentatively, D is TRBD2 (5 bases). Germline V gives CDR1 SGHTA, CDR2 FQGNSA. Trimming removed 5 bases from V and 7 bases from J, with 12 bases in between. The CDR3 is 12 residues long. The CDR3 DNA follows: TGTGCCAGCAGCCCACGGGATCGAGAGCAGTACTTC. Its translation is CASSPRDREQYF.

This clonotype came up many times. V is TRBV20-1 and J is TRBJ2-5; D gene uncertain. V was cut by 1 base and J by 4 bases, with 7 bases left in between. The CDR3 spans 12 residues. Germline CDR1 DFQATT, CDR2 SNEGSKA (reference sequence). The CDR3 loop is CSARAWAETQYF. For the CDR3, the DNA is TGCAGTGCTAGAGCTTGGGCAGAGACCCAGTACTTC.

The table lists this clonotype with many counts. The V and J genes are TRBV18 and TRBJ2-2; no definite D call. The CDR3 extends over 14 amino acids. The V end was cut by 3 bases, the J end by 0 bases, with 5 bases between. Germline CDR1 KGHSH, CDR2 LQKENI. The DNA for the CDR3 is TGTGCCAGCTCACCGGAAGCGAACACCGGGGAGCTGTTTTTT. Its translation: CASSPEANTGELFF.

This clonotype has a handful of counts. The chain is built from TRBV2 and TRBJ1-5, with D hard to call. The germline V gene has CDR1 SNHLY and CDR2 FYNNEI. Between the trimmed V and J ends, which lost 7 bases and 2 bases, there was a span of 9 bases. The CDR3 runs to 13 residues. Here the CDR3 DNA reads TGTGCCAGCACCCGGGGAGGCAATCAGCCCCAGCATTTT. It codes for CASTRGGNQPQHF.

This clonotype was seen a handful of times. V is TRBV3-1 and J is TRBJ1-1; D call uncertain. With 0 bases removed from V and 4 bases from J, the gap between germline ends came to 6 bases. Germline assignment: CDR1 LGHDT and CDR2 YNNKEL (reference sequence). There are 13 residues in the CDR3. This chain's CDR3 is CASSQEGRTEAFF. The CDR3 nucleotides are TGTGCCAGCAGCCAAGAGGGTCGCACTGAAGCTTTCTTT.

This clonotype was counted ten times or more. CDR3 sequence (DNA): TGTGCCACCCCCCCGATGGGGACATCCCCTGAGGGTTTCTTT. This codes for CATPPMGTSPEGFF. The chain couples TRBV2 to TRBJ1-1; D might be TRBD1 (6 bases). The CDR3 loop spans 14 amino acids. V lost 10 bases, J lost 13 bases, and 28 bases lay in between. Germline loops: CDR1 SNHLY, CDR2 FYNNEI.

This clonotype showed up many times. V usage is TRBV12-3 or TRBV12-4 and J usage is TRBJ2-5, with D unresolved. There are 14 residues in the CDR3. V was clipped by 6 bases and J by 5 bases, with 16 bases between them. The CDR3 loop reads CASSWGRVGETQYF. CDR3 coding DNA: TGTGCCAGCAGCTGGGGAAGAGTGGGGGAGACCCAGTACTTC.

This clonotype was observed many times. The V and J genes are TRBV27 and TRBJ2-5, with a tentative D call TRBD2 (5 bases). V lost 3 bases and J lost 1, with 6 bases in between. The CDR3 covers 13 residues. Per germline, CDR1 MNHEY and CDR2 SMNVEV (reference sequence). The CDR3 protein is CASSFRGQETQYF. The DNA of the CDR3 is TGTGCCAGCAGTTTCCGGGGCCAAGAGACCCAGTACTTC.

The chain combines TRBV13 with TRBJ1-2; D remains ambiguous. CDR1 and CDR2 from the germline V gene are PRHDT and FYEKMQ (reference sequence). Deletions cut 4 bases from V and 4 bases from J, with 10 bases between. This CDR3 region has 13 residues. The chain's CDR3 is CASSYSVGYGYTF. CDR3 nucleotides: TGTGCCAGCAGCTACTCAGTCGGCTATGGCTACACCTTC.

This clonotype was counted many times. The V and J genes are TRBV7-9 and TRBJ2-7, with 9 nucleotides matching TRBD1. Germline CDR1 reads SEHNR; CDR2 reads FQNEAQ (reference sequence). The CDR3 is 16 amino acids. V was clipped by 7 bases and J by 5 bases; unmatched bases: 15. Here the CDR3 DNA reads TGTGCCAGCAACCCTTCAGGGACAGGGAGTGTCCACGAGCAGTACTTC. Protein: CASNPSGTGSVHEQYF.

This clonotype was seen many times. This chain uses TRBV20-1 with TRBJ2-7, with TRBD2 matching 9 bases. This CDR3 has 16 amino acids. Germline V gene lookup returns CDR1 DFQATT and CDR2 SNEGSKA (reference sequence). The junction had 10 bases not matched to a gene; V was cut back by 3 bases and J by 1 base. This chain's CDR3 is CSASLRLSGRSYEQYF. Here the CDR3 DNA reads TGCAGTGCTAGTTTAAGGCTTAGCGGGAGATCCTACGAGCAGTACTTC.

Only a few counts were recorded for this clonotype. This chain connects TRBV6-1 to TRBJ2-1, with 7 bases lining up with TRBD2. The CDR3 has 12 residues. Trimming took 5 bases from V and 10 from J; bases not matched to a gene: 5. The germline V gene encodes CDR1 MNHNS and CDR2 SASEGT. CDR3 protein: CASSQTGGEQFF. As DNA, the CDR3 is TGTGCCAGCAGTCAAACCGGGGGGGAGCAGTTCTTC.

This clonotype was seen more than once but under ten times. The chain couples TRBV29-1 to TRBJ2-1, with 8 bases fitting TRBD2. With 5 bases clipped from V and 3 bases from J, the junction kept 6 bases outside the gene matches. This CDR3 comprises 14 residues. Germline-derived CDR1 and CDR2 are SQVTM and ANQGSEA. CDR3 sequence: CSVYTSGVYNEQFF. Written as DNA, the CDR3 is TGCAGCGTTTATACTAGCGGAGTCTACAATGAGCAGTTCTTC.

At least ten counts were recorded for this clonotype. This chain links TRBV4-3 with TRBJ2-2; TRBD2 matches at 11 bases. V trimming: 3 bases; J trimming: 4 bases; junction bases outside the gene matches: 4. The CDR3 runs to 16 residues. CDR1 and CDR2 from the germline V gene are LGHNA and YSLEER. CDR3 amino acids: CASSHRTSGFTGELFF. Written as DNA, the CDR3 is TGCGCCAGCAGCCATAGGACTAGCGGGTTCACCGGGGAGCTGTTTTTT.

This clonotype was counted ten times or more. The CDR3 loop is CASSGEMNTEAFF. The CDR3 nucleotides are TGTGCCAGCAGTGGGGAAATGAACACTGAAGCTTTCTTT. The chain uses TRBV28 and TRBJ1-1; D unresolved. Germline V gene data show CDR1 as MDHEN and CDR2 as SYDVKM. The CDR3 loop spans 13 amino acids. Trimming left V 5 bases short and J 0 bases short, with 7 bases between.

This clonotype was seen only a few times. The rearrangement links TRBV3-1 to TRBJ2-2, with D perhaps TRBD1 or TRBD2 (5 bases each). Germline V CDR1 and CDR2: LGHDT, YNNKEL (reference sequence). The CDR3 totals 15 residues. Trimming took off 3 bases at V and 3 bases at J, with 11 bases between the two ends. The CDR3 DNA follows: TGTGCCAGCAGCCAGGGGGTGAAGTACACCGGGGAGCTGTTTTTT. This gives the protein CASSQGVKYTGELFF.

This clonotype occurred a few times. The chain recombines TRBV10-3 with TRBJ2-5, with a possible D match to TRBD2 (5 bases). The CDR3 is 12 amino acids. Per germline, CDR1 ENHRY and CDR2 SYGVKD. V lost 10 bases and J lost 5, with 14 bases in between. CDR3 bases: TGTGCCAGTTCTAGCAGCTCTGAGACCCAGTACTTC. Its protein product is CASSSSSETQYF.

The rearrangement links TRBV19 to TRBJ1-2; 7 bases are a match to TRBD1. The CDR3 has 14 residues. Germline CDR1 and CDR2: LNHDA and SQIVND (reference sequence). With V trimmed by 7 bases and J by 7 bases, 12 bases remained unmatched. The CDR3 DNA reads as TGTGCCAGTATGTGGAGGGGGCTGGGTTGTGGCTACACCTTC. It yields the protein CASMWRGLGCGYTF.

This clonotype occurred a few times. The chain combines TRBV7-3 with TRBJ2-2; D might be TRBD1 or TRBD2, each matching 5 bases. Trimming took 5 bases from V and 1 from J, leaving 11 bases between them. Germline CDR1 reads SGHTA; CDR2 reads FQGTGA. The CDR3 has 15 residues. CDR3 residues: CASSPYGGNTGELFF. The CDR3, as DNA: TGTGCCAGCAGCCCATATGGGGGGAACACCGGGGAGCTGTTTTTT. The whole variable domain, remainder taken from reference TRBV7-3 and TRBJ2-2, is GAGVSQTPSNKVTEKGKYVELRCDPISGHTALYWYRQSLGQGPEFLIYFQGTGAADDSGLPNDRFFAVRPEGSVSTLKIQRTERGDSAVYLCASSPYGGNTGELFFGEGSRLTVL.

The table lists this clonotype with a few counts. This rearrangement joins TRBV12-3 or TRBV12-4 to TRBJ2-2; D is perhaps TRBD2 (6 bases). CDR3 size: 16 residues. Trimming shortened V by 7 bases and J by 3 bases, and 18 bases separated the two germline ends. Here the CDR3 DNA reads TGTGCCAGCACAGTTATGGTGGGGGGATACACCGGGGAGCTGTTTTTT. The encoded protein is CASTVMVGGYTGELFF.

This clonotype was seen repeatedly, ten times or more. The V gene is TRBV20-1, the J gene TRBJ2-1; no clear D gene. V was trimmed by 7 bases and J by 7 bases, leaving 8 bases between them. CDR3 length: 10 amino acids. The germline CDR1 and CDR2 sequences are DFQATT and SNEGSKA (reference sequence). CDR3 in amino acids: CSVPLNEQFF. The CDR3 bases are TGCAGTGTCCCCTTAAATGAGCAGTTCTTC.

This clonotype has only a few counts. The V and J genes are TRBV27 and TRBJ1-2, with 7 bases that match TRBD1. Germline CDR1 is MNHEY and CDR2 is SMNVEV (reference sequence). V was pared by 5 bases and J by 8 bases, with 14 bases of the junction left unmatched. This CDR3 has 15 amino acids. CDR3 coding DNA: TGTGCCAGCAGTCTCACCGGGACAGTGAAAGGAGGCTACACCTTC. As protein: CASSLTGTVKGGYTF.

This clonotype has at least ten counts. V usage is TRBV27 and J usage is TRBJ1-1, with a weak D call TRBD1 (5 bases). Trimming removed 1 base from V and 8 bases from J, with 14 bases in between. In germline, CDR1 is MNHEY, CDR2 SMNVEV (reference sequence). The CDR3 contains 14 residues. The CDR3 DNA sequence: TGTGCCAGCAGTTTATTAGCAGGGCAACTCGAAGCTTTCTTT. Residues: CASSLLAGQLEAFF.